The rows below give T cell receptor beta chains drawn from one sample of a study of blood T cells in healthy people across ages. From the 5' RACE reads, TCRdb called clonotypes with MiXCR, one entry per CDR3 protein. The sample yields 2 million or so distinct CDR3 sequences, around half seen once. The sample taken for sequencing was blood. The receptors were sampled from a woman between 40 and 50 years old in good health. The conserved cysteine and the conserved F or W are not part of the CDR3 here. For some rows the clone size is stated as once, few or many, or as a class when expanded; others skip it.

clone size,V gene,CDR3 protein
few,TRBV7-2,ASSLVGLAVSTDTQY
few,TRBV6-2/TRBV6-3,ASRSGGLAGGPSYNEQF
-,TRBV12-3/TRBV12-4,ASSNSRRAFPDTQY
few,TRBV20-1,SPPPRGGLSGANVLT
few,TRBV7-2,ASSSSAGGWETQY
-,TRBV20-1,SASLAGENKNIQY
few,TRBV5-1,ASGKDRPPYEQY
-,TRBV4-2,ASSQELRAYDQY
-,TRBV12-3/TRBV12-4,ASSFSSGDYYNSPLH
few,TRBV10-3,AISRQVTYEQY
-,TRBV11-1,ASSSTPFGGQTRSYNSPLH
-,TRBV20-1,SARDRGRSVHGYT
few,TRBV10-2,ASSEVAKNIQY
-,TRBV4-2,ASSQDLRGPEQF
-,TRBV7-2,ASSPDLSRPLSGLF
few,TRBV5-1,ASTLRARGRNEQF
few,TRBV4-3,ASSQDNRVGTEAF
-,TRBV5-6,ASSLDGPGNILPLH
-,TRBV7-3,ASSLPGETRY
-,TRBV20-1,SARDTRSSYNEQF
-,TRBV15,ATSRDRGRTDTQY
few,TRBV20-1,SVTGGPYNEQF
few,TRBV10-3,AISNPNSGGFYNEQY
-,TRBV7-2,ASSRRGTEPYEQY
few,TRBV7-2,ASSRDSLSETQY
-,TRBV6-6,ASSYPDRRGETQY
-,TRBV20-1,SAQDPGTSGLTGELF
-,TRBV9,ASSVRSGARNGYT
-,TRBV5-5,ASSLGLASRTHEQY
-,TRBV13,ASSLGERENIQY
-,TRBV12-3/TRBV12-4,ASSLGISRETFYGYT
few,TRBV11-2,ASSLDPSHNEQF
-,TRBV6-5,ASRGTGEGEGEKLF
-,TRBV29-1,SVEGVAGPTDEQF
-,TRBV27,ASSQISGGTEAF
-,TRBV15,ATSREPGGGYDNEQF
-,TRBV9,ASSSRTGADANTGELF
many,TRBV29-1,SHGTGYEQY
few,TRBV20-1,SAPNPGLAGAFSYNEQF
-,TRBV9,ASSVGSQKTSPLH
-,TRBV7-8,ASSLDPRGSKNIQY
few,TRBV7-2,ASSKTGSNYGYT